This T cell receptor beta chain was obtained from a study of cytomegalovirus exposure and HLA in healthy donors. Broader study findings: Being productive about 87% or about 30% of the time was typical of most TCR beta V segments in an earlier analysis.

V lost 6 bases and J lost 6; bases outside the gene matches: 5. CDR1 is MNHNY, CDR2 SVGAGI, per germline (reference sequence). This CDR3 region has 14 residues. As for this clone: Antigen specificity is unknown.

Primers included in the PCR were 60 Vbeta and 13 Jbeta primers. Using immunoSEQ multiplex PCR, the repertoire was profiled, and TCRdb retains in-frame clones only, with some absent. The table lists about 170,000 clones, about 88% of them singletons, with about 2% in the top ten. The rearrangement joins TRBV6-6 to TRBJ2-1, with 10 bases identical to TRBD2. The source of this sequence is a man aged 18 to 29 in good health and CMV-seropositive. The sequenced sample was PBMCs. The CDR3 nucleotides read TGTGCCAGCAGGAAGCGGGGGGGACTCAATGAGCAGTTCTTC. This gives the protein CASRKRGGLNEQFF.